This T cell receptor (beta chain) derives from a study of shared clonotypes between healthy human individuals. This CDR3 spans 16 amino acids. CDR1 is LNHDA and CDR2 is SQIVND in the germline V gene (reference sequence). V dropped 3 bases and J dropped 4 bases, with 16 bases sitting between them. Naive CD8 populations comprised CD45RO-negative cells positively selected for CCR7, excluding terminally differentiated effector memory CD45RA+ cells. The repertoire was sequenced with immunoSEQ multiplex PCR; TCRdb's copy has only in-frame clones and lacks some. The data hold about 820,000 clones, with 92% observed a single time.

The source is a man aged 30 to 45 in good health. The J gene is TRBJ2-1, the V gene TRBV19; a weak D match, TRBD2 (5 bases). Sequences were obtained from naive CD8+ T cells sorted from blood. CDR3 protein: CASSIGGGFLYNEQFF. The CDR3 bases are TGTGCCAGTAGTATCGGAGGCGGTTTCCTATACAATGAGCAGTTCTTC.